The T cell receptor (beta chain) described here comes from a study of cytomegalovirus exposure and HLA in healthy donors (dated by TCRdb to 2016 to 2017). Regarding the research as a whole: An earlier analysis of roughly 570 of the donors reported about 260 Gb of sequence data and 100 million to 120 million unique TCR beta sequences obtained from roughly 180 million T cells. An earlier analysis of 587 of the donors used high-throughput TCR beta sequencing to judge whether each TCR beta V gene segment behaved as functional or pseudogenic. All discovery cohort repertoires had been generated on a single sequencing platform. In addition to the first cohort of several hundred subjects, a separate validation cohort of approximately 130 different subjects was used. Typing coverage varied by locus: about 620-630 donors for A, B, C, DRB1 and DQB1; some 520 for DQA1; over 600 for DPA1; under 490 for DPB1. Among the roughly 400 genotyped donors, 81% belonged to the genetic ancestry cluster associated with self-reported Caucasian donors. Donor age, sex, ethnicity and CMV serostatus were collected together with the repertoire data. To study patterns of TCR occurrence, a later analysis re-analyzed previously published TCR beta repertoires from under 750 donors and added high-resolution HLA genotyping. The study used immunosequencing to profile the T cell repertoires of 600 to 850 subjects and linked those repertoires to cytomegalovirus serostatus. HLA typing included class I and class II loci at four-digit resolution. An early release that covered roughly 600 HLA-typed donors contained approximately 300 gigabases of sequencing data and around 85 million unique TCR sequences. In a later genetic analysis, genome-wide SNP genotypes for about 65% of the roughly 670 donors were used, and that subset was treated as a discovery cohort. The study aimed to test whether signatures of past pathogen exposure could be identified by cataloging public T cell receptors. To predict cytomegalovirus infection status, the study brought together high-throughput TCR immunosequencing, statistical association of individual TCRs with disease status, and machine learning. Rather than drawing on any new phenotypic data, the later analysis identified candidate immune exposures from TCR beta sequences and the way those sequences occurred across donors. Because of strong linkage in the cohort, five DR-DQ haplotypes were treated as single units for association and clustering. Among 398 genotyped donors of the cohort, an average of approximately 240,000 unique TCR beta nucleotide sequences was sequenced per donor, of which roughly 17% were non-productive.

Library creation used the immunoSEQ multiplex PCR assay. The multiplex PCR relied on a mix of 60 forward primers for TCR Vbeta segments and 13 reverse primers for TCR Jbeta segments. Amplification of the CDR3 region of rearranged TCR beta genes was performed with a multiplex PCR assay on genomic DNA. The Illumina HiSeq System was used to sequence the amplified TCR beta libraries as 87-base-pair reads. As for the original processing: A later analysis counted some 80 million unique TCR beta chains across the 700 or so repertoires, and some 11 million of these chains were shared by at least two donors. To remove PCR and sequencing errors, raw reads were error-corrected and collapsed into unique sequences using a nearest-neighbor algorithm that merged closely related sequences. To assign V, D and J gene segments, CDR3 sequences were aligned to IMGT reference sequences. For a sequence to be retained, a match of at least six nucleotides was required to both a V gene segment and a J gene segment. Rearrangements were called productive when the CDR3 lacked stop codons and stayed in frame with V and J; all others were non-productive. Following IMGT convention, CDR3 was defined as the stretch from the second conserved V-encoded cysteine to the conserved J-encoded phenylalanine. The earlier analysis of about 500 of the donors excluded sequences that lacked an unambiguous match to a single V gene segment. In an earlier analysis of approximately 610 of the donors, V segments were called functional above 56.7% productive rearrangements and were called segregating when the between-donor standard deviation exceeded 5%. A statistical classification framework was developed to diagnose cytomegalovirus status using the catalog of TCR beta chain sequences. V and J gene assignment, in a later analysis, came from comparing TCR nucleotide sequences with IMGT/GENE-DB human TR gene sequences. Using the TCRdist pipeline, a later analysis assigned CDR3 sequences along with most-parsimonious VDJ recombination scenarios. In a later analysis, every TCR beta chain was defined by the combination of its CDR3 amino acid sequence and its V-gene family, and reads without a unique V-gene family were dropped. In a later analysis, 550 to 650 highly shared, low-generation-probability nucleotide sequences were removed to address suspected cross-contamination and a sequencing artifact. In a later analysis, a clonal expansion index for each public chain was calculated from normalized within-repertoire ranks of inferred template counts. In a later analysis, generation probabilities were computed with a VDJ recombination model fitted to out-of-frame rearrangements, and the resulting probabilities were checked against IGoR. In a later analysis, TCR-TCR, TCR-HLA and TCR-CMV co-occurrence was scored with hypergeometric tests, and a repertoire-size bias correction was applied to TCR pairs. In a later analysis, false discovery rates were estimated by permuting HLA or CMV assignments 20 times. In a later analysis, co-occurring TCRs were grouped with DBSCAN, and TCRdist sequence similarity was added when clustering was performed within HLA-allele-positive subsets. For co-occurrence clustering, repertoires with fewer than 30,000 or more than 120,000 public chains were excluded, along with five or six repertoires with anomalous nucleotide sharing. TCRdb limited this immuneACCESS table to in-frame rearrangements with V and J called. A share of clones is missing; checked studies link under half to unresolved V genes, and the rest is unexplained. V and J calls and clone size are given by that table; D and trimming were obtained from the DNA. Counted in this sample were around 150,000 clones; approximately 70% of them appeared once. Roughly 14% of the sample is in the top ten clones.

General conclusions and limits of the study: Compared with equally common non-associated chains, HLA-associated TCR beta chains in a later analysis were more clonally expanded and had lower generation probabilities. A later genetic analysis associated a missense DCLRE1C variant with V-gene and J-gene trimming of TCR beta chains, and an independent cohort replicated the association. The only immune exposure information available for the cohort was CMV serostatus. Several of the top co-occurrence clusters appeared to be linked to parvovirus B19, influenza, CMV and Epstein-Barr virus, according to a later analysis. The sequencing pipeline was judged likely to have produced a cluster of highly shared sequence variants as a technical artifact. In this cohort, only TCR beta chains were sequenced, and detectable features were limited by the absence of alpha or paired-chain data. A few of the identified cytomegalovirus-associated TCR beta chains were confirmed in vitro to be specific for cytomegalovirus antigens. Across donors, most TCR sequences were observed very rarely, whereas some public TCRs were present in many individuals. In an earlier analysis of roughly 500 of the donors, most TCR beta V segments appeared in productive rearrangements about 90% or about 30% of the time, broadly matching IMGT annotations. When HLA alleles, especially DR and DQ, strongly co-occurred, attributing TCR associations to individual alleles was difficult. According to a later genetic analysis, donors in an Asian-associated ancestry cluster had fewer N-insertions in productive TCRs than the approximately 690-donor mean. A further reported finding was that TCR beta sequences accurately predicted the HLA-A and HLA-B alleles for most subjects in the first cohort. Some IMGT-functional V segments, including TRBV6-2 and TRBV6-3, could not be told apart with the 87-base-pair reads, so those segments were excluded. In a later analysis, the rate of TCR association differed among HLA loci, with DRB1 alleles having the most associated TCRs and HLA-C alleles having the fewest. The presence/absence analyses assumed that sequencing depth was roughly uniform across donors, and that assumption may not be true. The authors suggested that the approach could potentially be extended to other disease states and immunological phenotypes. In both the original and validation cohorts, the classifier was reported to diagnose cytomegalovirus status with high specificity and sensitivity. Specific HLA alleles were associated with more than 15,000 TCR beta sequences at a false discovery rate of 0.05 in a later analysis. According to a later analysis, most CMV-associated TCR beta chains appeared to be HLA-restricted, and the HLA associations seemed to be driven largely by CMV exposure. Linkage disequilibrium might explain the correlated functional status among segregating V segments, but an unknown experimental factor could not be excluded. In the study, around 150 TCR beta chains were listed as associated with cytomegalovirus. HLA typing was unavailable for some donors at each locus, so association tests used only the typed subset. Around 16 rarely observed V segments, including chromosome 9 orphons, were excluded from the earlier analysis of just under 600 of the donors because counts were too low.

The junction carries 9 bases between V and J, which are trimmed by 5 bases and 4 bases respectively. The CDR3, cysteine through phenylalanine, is 13 amino acids long. The CDR3 DNA has 39 bases and is translated from base 1. Sequences MNHEY (CDR1) and SMNVEV (CDR2) are obtained from the germline V gene (reference sequence). The cohort was made up of roughly 670 healthy bone marrow donors. At the time of sampling, all cohort members were nominally healthy, though unrecorded immune exposures were likely present. CMV serostatus was positive for 289 and negative for about 55% of the roughly 670 cohort members, and was not recorded for this donor. Each donor provided a peripheral blood sample, and peripheral blood mononuclear cells were used for TCR beta sequencing. Genomic DNA extraction from the blood cell samples was performed with the Qiagen DNeasy Blood Extraction Kit. Regarding this clone: The antigen it binds to is not known. Base qualities are not recorded, but no much larger clone differs from it by a single base.

The sequence joins TRBV27 to TRBJ2-4; the D gene remains uncertain. Sequenced material: PBMCs. This sequence originates from a human donor in good health. CDR3 protein: CASSDLGKNIQYF. The bases are TGTGCCAGCAGTGACCTCGGGAAAAACATTCAGTACTTC.